This T cell receptor (beta chain) was documented in a study of T cell repertoires and Cas9 in healthy adults. Generated by immunoSEQ multiplex PCR, the TCRdb table keeps only in-frame clones and is missing some. Among more than 13,000 clones listed, about nine tenths were seen once. V was clipped by 9 bases and J by 3 bases, with 17 bases between them. CDR3 length: 14 residues. Germline V CDR1 and CDR2: SGHKS, YYEKEE (reference sequence). The receptor's source is a human donor in good health. This sequence joins TRBV5-5 and TRBJ2-3; tentative D call: TRBD2 (5 bases). Material: Tregs (CD4+, CD25+, CD127-, CD137-, CD154-) from PBMCs; culture status not recorded. CDR3 sequence: CATKAGLSTDTQYF. The CDR3 region has the DNA TGTGCCACCAAAGCTGGACTTTCGACAGATACGCAGTATTTT.